The present TCR beta chain was sequenced within a study of T-cell reconstitution after alpha-beta-depleted transplantation in children. Whole-study results and caveats: By about two months after transplant, alpha-beta T cells reportedly arose from several hundred graft clones that had expanded. It was surviving recipient T cells and thymic progenitors that gave some patients high TCRbeta diversity at day 60. Among T cells one year after transplant, newly produced cells accounted for most counts and diversity.

V was pared by 7 bases and J by 8 bases, with 10 bases of the junction left unmatched. CDR1 is SGHTA and CDR2 is FQGNSA in the germline V gene. The CDR3 totals 14 residues. This clonotype was seen many times. The target antigen is unknown. It was with unique molecular identifiers that the TCRbeta library was prepared. TCRdb reprocessed the PCR reads via MiXCR and lists one record per CDR3 protein. The table has about 300,000 distinct CDR3 sequences, about 9.4% seen once. The sequenced sample was PBMCs, obtained before TCRalphabeta/CD19-depleted stem cell transplant. The receptor was isolated from a boy less than two years old with acute myeloid leukemia, due to receive a stem cell transplant. This chain uses TRBV7-2 with TRBJ2-4, with 8 bases aligning to TRBD2. The CDR3, as DNA: TGTGCCAGCATTATTCACCCGGGGGGGGACATTCAGTACTTC. This translates into CASIIHPGGDIQYF.